These T cell receptor beta chains were read from a single sample in a study of cytomegalovirus exposure and HLA in healthy donors. TCRdb's copy holds only in-frame clones and misses some; the assay was immunoSEQ multiplex PCR. The sample table includes about 77,000 clones. The sample consisted of PBMCs. The origin of the receptors is a middle-aged man in good health and CMV-seropositive. Each CDR3 is given with its conserved first and last residue. Fields, in order: J gene, D gene, CDR3 length, V gene, CDR3 DNA, CDR3 protein. D genes are given only for firm matches.

TRBJ2-2 | TRBD2 | 16 | TRBV12-5 | TGTGCTAGTGGTTTGGCCATTTCTAGCGGGAGTGGGGAGCTGTTTTTT | CASGLAISSGSGELFF
TRBJ2-7 | TRBD2 | 15 | TRBV6-1 | TGTGCCAGCAGTGAACGTATTAGCGGGATCTACGAGCAGTACTTC | CASSERISGIYEQYF
TRBJ1-5 | TRBD1 | 16 | TRBV28 | TGTGCCAGCAGTTTAGGGGGACAGGGGGCGAATCAGCCCCAGCATTTT | CASSLGGQGANQPQHF
TRBJ1-1 | . | 13 | TRBV14 | TGTGCCAGCAGCCTAACACTGAACACTGAAGCTTTCTTT | CASSLTLNTEAFF
TRBJ1-1 | . | 13 | TRBV5-1 | TGCGCCAGCAGCTTGGGTAGGAACACTGAAGCTTTCTTT | CASSLGRNTEAFF
TRBJ2-7 | TRBD1 | 14 | TRBV29-1 | TGCAGCGGTAAAACAGGGGTCATTGCAGGGGAGCAGTACTTC | CSGKTGVIAGEQYF
TRBJ1-2 | TRBD1 | 16 | TRBV10-2 | TGCGCCAGCAGTCCCGGATGGGACAGGGGGAGCTATGGCTACACCTTC | CASSPGWDRGSYGYTF
TRBJ2-1 | . | 16 | TRBV5-4 | TGTGCCAGCAGCTTGGCCCTAGCTGGTTCCTACAATGAGCAGTTCTTC | CASSLALAGSYNEQFF
TRBJ2-5 | TRBD2 | 16 | TRBV2 | TGTGCCAGCAGTGCGCGGGTAGCGGGGGCCCAAGAGACCCAGTACTTC | CASSARVAGAQETQYF
TRBJ2-5 | TRBD1 | 13 | TRBV10-1 | TGCGCCAGCAGTGAAAGGGACAGAGAGACCCAGTACTTC | CASSERDRETQYF
TRBJ2-2 | . | 15 | TRBV6-4 | TGTGCCAGCAGTGACGCAGGGGCGGACACCGGGGAGCTGTTTTTT | CASSDAGADTGELFF
TRBJ1-2 | TRBD1 | 13 | TRBV6-5 | TGTGCCAGCAGCGAGGGGACAGGGGCCGGCTACACCTTC | CASSEGTGAGYTF
TRBJ2-1 | TRBD2 | 14 | TRBV10-3 | TGTGCCATCAGTGAGGAAGGGGAGGGCAATGAGCAGTTCTTC | CAISEEGEGNEQFF
TRBJ2-1 | . | 15 | TRBV19 | TGTGCCAGTAGTATAGGGCAGGGGATAGACAATGAGCAGTTCTTC | CASSIGQGIDNEQFF
TRBJ2-3 | TRBD2 | 16 | TRBV9 | TGTGCCAGCAGCCCCCCCCTAGCGGCAGGCACAGATACGCAGTATTTT | CASSPPLAAGTDTQYF
TRBJ2-5 | TRBD1 | 14 | TRBV6-5 | TGTGCCAGCAGTTTCACAGGGGTCCAAGAGACCCAGTACTTC | CASSFTGVQETQYF
TRBJ2-7 | . | 15 | TRBV5-1 | TGCGCCAGCAGCCCAGTGAATCCAAGCTCCTACGAGCAGTACTTC | CASSPVNPSSYEQYF
TRBJ1-5 | . | 15 | TRBV19 | TGTGCCAGTAGTACCTCCAGCAGGGGCTATCAGCCCCAGCATTTT | CASSTSSRGYQPQHF
TRBJ1-5 | . | 14 | TRBV27 | TGTGCCAGCAGATCAACCCAAGCCACTCAGCCCCAGCATTTT | CASRSTQATQPQHF
TRBJ1-1 | . | 13 | TRBV6-6 | TGTGCCACCGCTCCGGGGATGAACACTGAAGCTTTCTTT | CATAPGMNTEAFF
TRBJ2-7 | . | 15 | TRBV5-1 | TGCGCCAGCAGCCCGAGCGGGTCGCCCTCCTACGAGCAGTACTTC | CASSPSGSPSYEQYF
TRBJ1-4 | . | 15 | TRBV18 | TGTGCCAGCTCACCACCAAACAGGGAAGACGAAAAACTGTTTTTT | CASSPPNREDEKLFF
TRBJ1-2 | . | 15 | TRBV4-1 | TGCGCCAGCAGCTCCACGGCAGGTCTAAACTATGGCTACACCTTC | CASSSTAGLNYGYTF
TRBJ1-1 | . | 12 | TRBV2 | TGTGCCAGCAGTGGAGGAATCACTGAAGCTTTCTTT | CASSGGITEAFF
TRBJ1-1 | . | 13 | TRBV5-1 | TGCGCCAGCAGCTTGGATTGGGACTCTGAAGCTTTCTTT | CASSLDWDSEAFF
TRBJ1-2 | . | 14 | TRBV9 | TGTGCCAGCAGCGTAGGGGGCAGGGACTATGGCTACACCTTT | CASSVGGRDYGYTF
TRBJ1-1 | . | 14 | TRBV19 | TGTGCCAGTAGTACCAGGACAGCCAACACTGAAGCTTTCTTT | CASSTRTANTEAFF